The clone carrying this T cell receptor beta chain was seen repeatedly, ten times or more. The time point was: newly diagnosed GD, antithyroid drugs for less than 3 months. RNA from PBMCs was the source of the TCR library. The TCR beta library used iRepertoire HTBI primers with Arm-PCR amplification of CDR3. MiXCR, run by TCRdb on the multiplex PCR reads, gives a single entry per CDR3 protein. The table shows more than 300,000 distinct CDR3 sequences, with about 17% occurring only once. These data come from a study of regulatory T cells in long-lasting Graves disease. These same data were also listed under a study on T cells in Graves' hyperthyroidism and ophthalmopathy. That source notes: Carried out on the TCR CDR3, a first-round RT-PCR used the HTBI primer set. Most thyroid-expanded clonotypes above 0.001 were also found in blood.

The clonotype was recovered from a woman between 18 and 30 years old with Graves disease. The sample here was peripheral blood mononuclear cells (PBMCs), taken at new diagnosis, from a patient treated with antithyroid drugs.

This CDR3 reads CASSPGLVNEQFF. The CDR3 DNA reads as TGTGCCAGCAGCCCTGGACTAGTCAATGAGCAGTTCTTC. This sequence joins TRBV18 and TRBJ2-1; TRBD2 matches at 7 bases. The CDR3 consists of 13 residues. In germline, CDR1 is KGHSH, CDR2 LQKENI. The V segment lost 8 bases and the J segment 6 bases; nucleotides outside the gene matches: 7.